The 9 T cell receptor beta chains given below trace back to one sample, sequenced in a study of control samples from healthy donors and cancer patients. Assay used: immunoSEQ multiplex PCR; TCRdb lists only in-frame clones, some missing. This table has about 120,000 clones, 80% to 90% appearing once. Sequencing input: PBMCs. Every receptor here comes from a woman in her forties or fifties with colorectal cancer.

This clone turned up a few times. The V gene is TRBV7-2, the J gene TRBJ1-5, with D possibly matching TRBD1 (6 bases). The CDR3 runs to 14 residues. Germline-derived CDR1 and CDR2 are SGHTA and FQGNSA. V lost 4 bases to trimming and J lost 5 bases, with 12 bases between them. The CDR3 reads CASSSQGSDQPQHF. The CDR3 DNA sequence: TGTGCCAGCAGCTCGCAGGGGTCCGATCAGCCCCAGCATTTT. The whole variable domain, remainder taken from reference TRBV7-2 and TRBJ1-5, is GAGVSQSPSNKVTEKGKDVELRCDPISGHTALYWYRQSLGQGLEFLIYFQGNSAPDKSGLPSDRFSAERTGGSVSTLTIQRTQQEDSAVYLCASSSQGSDQPQHFGDGTRLSIL.

CDR3 loop: CASSETHSGTDTQYF. CDR3 nucleotide sequence: TGTGCCAGCAGCGAGACCCACTCCGGAACAGATACGCAGTATTTT. V usage is TRBV6-4 and J usage is TRBJ2-3; D is ambiguous. V was trimmed by 6 bases and J by 3 bases, leaving 16 bases between them. There are 15 residues in the CDR3. Germline loops: CDR1 MRHNA, CDR2 SNTAGT.

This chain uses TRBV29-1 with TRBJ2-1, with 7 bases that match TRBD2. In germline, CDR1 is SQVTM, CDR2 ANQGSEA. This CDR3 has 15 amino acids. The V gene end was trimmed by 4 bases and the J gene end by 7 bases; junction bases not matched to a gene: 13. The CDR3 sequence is CSVAKIMGEGNEQFF. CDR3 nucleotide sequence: TGCAGCGTTGCAAAGATTATGGGGGAGGGTAATGAGCAGTTCTTC.

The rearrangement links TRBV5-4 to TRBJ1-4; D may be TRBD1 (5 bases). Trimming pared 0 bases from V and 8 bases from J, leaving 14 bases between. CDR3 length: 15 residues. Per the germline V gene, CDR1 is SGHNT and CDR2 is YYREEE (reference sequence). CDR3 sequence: CASSLDPGWGEKLFF. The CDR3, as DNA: TGTGCCAGCAGCTTGGATCCCGGGTGGGGGGAAAAACTGTTTTTT. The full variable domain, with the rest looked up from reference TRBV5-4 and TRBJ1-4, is ETGVTQSPTHLIKTRGQQVTLRCSSQSGHNTVSWYQQALGQGPQFIFQYYREEENGRGNFPPRFSGLQFPNYSSELNVNALELDDSALYLCASSLDPGWGEKLFFGSGTQLSVL.

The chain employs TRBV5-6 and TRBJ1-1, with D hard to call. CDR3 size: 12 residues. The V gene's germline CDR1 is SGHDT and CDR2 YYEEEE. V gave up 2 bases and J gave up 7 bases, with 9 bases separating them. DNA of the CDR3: TGTGCCAGCAGCTTTCGGAACGGTGAAGCTTTCTTT. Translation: CASSFRNGEAFF. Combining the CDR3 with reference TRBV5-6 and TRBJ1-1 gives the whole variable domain DAGVTQSPTHLIKTRGQQVTLRCSPKSGHDTVSWYQQALGQGPQFIFQYYEEEERQRGNFPDRFSGHQFPNYSSELNVNALLLGDSALYLCASSFRNGEAFFGQGTRLTVV.

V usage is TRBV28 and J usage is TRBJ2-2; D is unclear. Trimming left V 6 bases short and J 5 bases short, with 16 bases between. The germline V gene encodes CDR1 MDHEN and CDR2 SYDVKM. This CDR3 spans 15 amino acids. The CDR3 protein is CASSPDKVVTGELFF. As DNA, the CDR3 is TGTGCCAGCAGCCCCGACAAGGTGGTGACCGGGGAGCTGTTTTTT. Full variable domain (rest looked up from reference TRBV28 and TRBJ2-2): DVKVTQSSRYLVKRTGEKVFLECVQDMDHENMFWYRQDPGLGLRLIYFSYDVKMKEKGDIPEGYSVSREKKERFSLILESASTNQTSMYLCASSPDKVVTGELFFGEGSRLTVL.

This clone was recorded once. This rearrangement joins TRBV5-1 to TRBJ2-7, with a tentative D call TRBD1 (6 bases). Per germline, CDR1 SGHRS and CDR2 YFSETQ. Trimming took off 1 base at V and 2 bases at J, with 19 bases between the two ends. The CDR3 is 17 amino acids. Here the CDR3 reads CASSLRATGALTYEQYF. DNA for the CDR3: TGCGCCAGCAGCTTGCGAGCGACAGGCGCGTTAACCTACGAGCAGTACTTC.

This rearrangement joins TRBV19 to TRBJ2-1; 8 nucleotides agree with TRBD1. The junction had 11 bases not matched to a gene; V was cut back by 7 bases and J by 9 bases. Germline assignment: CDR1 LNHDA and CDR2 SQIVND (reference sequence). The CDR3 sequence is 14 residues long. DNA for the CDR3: TGTGCCAGTAAGGTTCAGGGGGCGCGGAGTGAGCAGTTCTTC. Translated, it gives CASKVQGARSEQFF.

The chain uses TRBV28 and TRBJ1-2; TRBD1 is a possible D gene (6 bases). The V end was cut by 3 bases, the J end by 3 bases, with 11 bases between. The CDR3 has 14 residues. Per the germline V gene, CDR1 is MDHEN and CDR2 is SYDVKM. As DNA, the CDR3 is TGTGCCAGCAGTTTCGGGGGGCTGGACTATGGCTACACCTTC. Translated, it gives CASSFGGLDYGYTF.